The 28 T cell receptor beta chains below were found in one sample sequenced in a study of blood T cell repertoires in COVID-19. Measured with immunoSEQ multiplex PCR; TCRdb has only the in-frame clones, and not every one. The repertoire holds approximately 300,000 clones, with roughly 89% as singletons. Material for sequencing was PBMCs or T cells enriched from blood (not recorded which). These receptors were taken from a woman aged 25 to 39 who had recovered from COVID-19.

This chain links TRBV10-3 with TRBJ2-2; D may be TRBD2 (7 bases). Looked up from germline, CDR1 is ENHRY and CDR2 is SYGVKD. V shed 10 bases and J shed 3 bases, with 15 bases lying between them. CDR3 length: 14 residues. The CDR3 DNA is TGTGCCACGGAGGGGGGGGGCCACACCGGGGAGCTGTTTTTT. Protein: CATEGGGHTGELFF.

This CDR3 reads CAVTGTGVSYEQYF. The CDR3 DNA reads as TGTGCCGTTACCGGGACAGGAGTCTCCTACGAGCAGTACTTC. This sequence joins TRBV10-3 and TRBJ2-7; 8 bases match TRBD1. Germline assignment: CDR1 ENHRY and CDR2 SYGVKD. This CDR3 spans 14 amino acids. The V segment lost 11 bases and the J segment 0 bases; nucleotides outside the gene matches: 9.

V is TRBV4-1 and J is TRBJ2-7; D is ambiguous. Germline-derived CDR1 and CDR2 are MGHRA and YSYEKL. The CDR3 consists of 14 residues. V was trimmed by 1 base and J by 0 bases, leaving 7 bases between them. CDR3 coding DNA: TGCGCCAGCAGCCAAGCCAGTTCCTCCTACGAGCAGTACTTC. Translation gives CASSQASSSYEQYF.

This sequence joins TRBV11-2 and TRBJ2-7, with 8 bases that match TRBD1. The CDR3 consists of 15 residues. Germline CDR1 SGHAT, CDR2 FQNNGV. Trimming at V came to 0 bases and at J to 6 bases, leaving 7 bases not matched to a gene. The DNA of the CDR3 is TGTGCCAGCAGCTTAGATCAGGGGGCCTTAGGCGAGCAGTACTTC. Residues: CASSLDQGALGEQYF.

This clone has just one count. V is TRBV10-3 and J is TRBJ1-2, with a tentative D call TRBD1 (5 bases). This CDR3 is built from 13 residues. Germline CDR1 and CDR2: ENHRY and SYGVKD. With 5 bases removed from V and 4 bases from J, the gap between germline ends came to 11 bases. CDR3 in amino acids: CAISPGLGYGYTF. The DNA of the CDR3 is TGTGCCATCAGTCCGGGACTAGGCTATGGCTACACCTTC.

The chain has TRBV10-1 and TRBJ1-2; D might be TRBD1 (5 bases). The CDR3 sequence is 12 residues long. Germline V CDR1 and CDR2: WNHNN, SYGVQD (reference sequence). V was clipped by 4 bases and J by 8 bases, with 11 bases between them. The chain's CDR3 is CASSAGGAGYTF. The CDR3 DNA sequence: TGCGCCAGCAGTGCCGGAGGGGCCGGCTACACCTTC.

The J gene is TRBJ1-5, the V gene TRBV18; 8 bases map to TRBD1. The CDR3 loop spans 17 amino acids. With V trimmed by 2 bases and J by 5 bases, 11 bases remained unmatched. CDR1 and CDR2 from the germline V gene are KGHSH and LQKENI. CDR3 nucleotide sequence: TGTGCCAGCTCACCAAGAGCAGGGGGCGGTGGGGATCAGCCCCAGCATTTT. Its protein product is CASSPRAGGGGDQPQHF. The full variable domain, completed using reference TRBV18 and TRBJ1-5, is NAGVMQNPRHLVRRRGQEARLRCSPMKGHSHVYWYRQLPEEGLKFMVYLQKENIIDESGMPKERFSAEFPKEGPSILRIQQVVRGDSAAYFCASSPRAGGGGDQPQHFGDGTRLSIL.

The V and J genes are TRBV7-9 and TRBJ2-7, with D possibly matching TRBD1 (7 bases). V lost 5 bases to trimming and J lost 4 bases, with 18 bases between them. There are 15 residues in the CDR3. CDR1 and CDR2 from the germline V gene are SEHNR and FQNEAQ (reference sequence). The CDR3 sequence: CASSVGGQPFYEQYF. The CDR3 nucleotides are TGTGCCAGCAGCGTCGGGGGACAGCCTTTTTACGAGCAGTACTTC.

The chain has TRBV18 and TRBJ1-6; D not resolved. The germline V gene has CDR1 KGHSH and CDR2 LQKENI. V was trimmed by 1 base and J by 0 bases, leaving 10 bases between them. This CDR3 has 17 residues. CDR3 nucleotides: TGTGCCAGCTCACCACAGATGTCTAGCTCCTATAATTCACCCCTCCACTTT. Translating it yields CASSPQMSSSYNSPLHF.

The chain is built from TRBV20-1 and TRBJ2-3; TRBD2 matches at 7 bases. The V gene's germline CDR1 is DFQATT and CDR2 SNEGSKA (reference sequence). This CDR3 comprises 14 residues. V shed 3 bases and J 6 bases; nucleotides not matched to a gene: 9. The CDR3 reads CSASVAGATDTQYF. CDR3 sequence (DNA): TGCAGTGCTAGTGTGGCGGGAGCGACGGATACGCAGTATTTT.

This chain connects TRBV19 to TRBJ1-2; D is unresolved. Germline V gene sequence: CDR1 LNHDA, CDR2 SQIVND (reference sequence). The CDR3 is 11 amino acids. V lost 3 bases and J 6 bases, leaving 5 bases between the germline ends. This CDR3 is CASSMRDGYTF. CDR3 bases: TGTGCCAGTAGTATGAGGGATGGCTACACCTTC.

This CDR3 is CASSFTGPGNTIYF. CDR3 bases: TGTGCCAGCAGTTTCACAGGGCCTGGAAACACCATATATTTT. The rearrangement joins TRBV27 to TRBJ1-3; D is possibly TRBD1 (6 bases). Germline CDR1 reads MNHEY; CDR2 reads SMNVEV (reference sequence). The CDR3 runs to 14 residues. V was cut by 3 bases and J by 2 bases, with 8 bases left in between.

The V and J genes are TRBV2 and TRBJ1-5; 8 bases agree with TRBD1. Trimming took 3 bases from V and 3 from J; bases not matched to a gene: 10. The CDR3 runs to 17 residues. In germline, CDR1 is SNHLY, CDR2 FYNNEI. In nucleotides, the CDR3 is TGTGCCAGCAGTGATTCTCGTAGACAGGGGAACAATCAGCCCCAGCATTTT. Translated: CASSDSRRQGNNQPQHF.

The chain links TRBV4-1 to TRBJ2-7; 8 positions match TRBD2. CDR1 is MGHRA, CDR2 YSYEKL, per germline. J gave up 4 bases and V 4 bases, and 6 bases lay outside the gene matches. The CDR3 has 14 amino acids. CDR3 DNA sequence: TGCGCCAGCAGCCTCAGCGGGAGTAAGTACGAGCAGTACTTC. Translation gives CASSLSGSKYEQYF.

The chain carries TRBV4-1 and TRBJ2-1; 13 bases are shared with TRBD2. The CDR3 length is 16 residues. The V and J ends lost 2 bases and 7 bases, in that order; junction bases with no gene match: 5. Germline lookup yields CDR1 MGHRA and CDR2 YSYEKL. The CDR3 nucleotides read TGCGCCAGCAGCCAATGGGCGACTAGCGGGGGGAATGAGCAGTTCTTC. As protein: CASSQWATSGGNEQFF.

The V call is TRBV5-1, the J call TRBJ2-5; D remains unclear. The germline V and J ends were trimmed by 5 bases and 0 bases, with 11 bases remaining between them. CDR3 length: 14 residues. CDR1 SGHRS and CDR2 YFSETQ come from the germline V gene. CDR3 in amino acids: CASRQHKDQETQYF. CDR3 DNA: TGCGCCAGCAGACAGCACAAAGACCAAGAGACCCAGTACTTC. Variable domain in full (rest from reference TRBV5-1 and TRBJ2-5): KAGVTQTPRYLIKTRGQQVTLSCSPISGHRSVSWYQQTPGQGLQFLFEYFSETQRNKGNFPGRFSGRQFSNSRSEMNVSTLELGDSALYLCASRQHKDQETQYFGPGTRLLVL.

This clone was seen only once. This chain uses TRBV20-1 with TRBJ2-1, with 9 bases that match TRBD2. CDR1 is DFQATT, CDR2 SNEGSKA, per germline (reference sequence). The trim removed 3 bases at V and 4 bases at J, leaving 7 bases unmatched. The CDR3 totals 15 residues. CDR3 region: CSASMLAGTYNEQFF. The CDR3 DNA sequence: TGCAGTGCTAGTATGCTAGCGGGAACTTACAATGAGCAGTTCTTC.

The genes are TRBV30 and TRBJ2-1; D gene unclear. The ends were cut back, 0 bases at V and 5 bases at J, with 11 bases in the middle. This CDR3 is 14 amino acids long. Germline V gene lookup returns CDR1 GTSNPN and CDR2 SVGIG (reference sequence). DNA of the CDR3: TGTGCCTGGAGTGTATTCTACAGAAACAATGAGCAGTTCTTC. This translates into CAWSVFYRNNEQFF.

This chain uses TRBV6-1 with TRBJ2-5; D not resolved. The CDR3 extends over 13 amino acids. Germline V gene sequence: CDR1 MNHNS, CDR2 SASEGT. V lost 3 bases and J lost 4, with 9 bases in between. The CDR3 is CASSDSQIETQYF. The CDR3 region has the DNA TGTGCCAGCAGTGATTCACAGATAGAGACCCAGTACTTC.

The chain combines TRBV11-3 with TRBJ2-2, with 9 positions matching TRBD1. The CDR3 runs to 15 residues. In germline, CDR1 is SGHNT, CDR2 YENEEA. The V gene end was trimmed by 5 bases and the J gene end by 3 bases; junction bases not matched to a gene: 4. The CDR3 sequence: CASSPRTGDTGELFF. The DNA for the CDR3 is TGTGCCAGCAGCCCGCGGACAGGGGACACCGGGGAGCTGTTTTTT.

The chain is built from TRBV28 and TRBJ1-4; D is uncertain. With 4 bases removed from V and 6 bases from J, the gap between germline ends came to 6 bases. The CDR3 totals 12 residues. From germline, CDR1 is MDHEN and CDR2 SYDVKM. In DNA, the CDR3 is TGTGCCAGCAGTTCCGGGGATGAAAAACTGTTTTTT. This gives the protein CASSSGDEKLFF.

J is TRBJ1-2 and V is TRBV27; 7 positions match TRBD1. With V trimmed by 2 bases and J by 2 bases, 2 bases remained unmatched. Germline lookup yields CDR1 MNHEY and CDR2 SMNVEV (reference sequence). The CDR3 has 14 residues. Here the CDR3 DNA reads TGTGCCAGCAGTTTAAACAGGGGCAACTATGGCTACACCTTC. Its translation is CASSLNRGNYGYTF.

The chain couples TRBV4-1 to TRBJ2-1; the D gene is possibly TRBD2 (5 bases). Trimming shortened V by 2 bases and J by 0 bases, and 11 bases separated the two germline ends. This CDR3 contains 16 residues. Germline CDR1 and CDR2: MGHRA and YSYEKL. CDR3 loop: CASSQHGLLSYNEQFF. CDR3 DNA: TGCGCCAGCAGCCAACATGGACTTCTCTCCTACAATGAGCAGTTCTTC.

This chain connects TRBV28 to TRBJ1-1; 8 nucleotides align to TRBD1. The CDR3 runs to 13 residues. Germline trimming cut 2 bases from V and 7 bases from J; bases unmatched to any gene: 3. Germline V lookup: CDR1 MDHEN, CDR2 SYDVKM. The CDR3 region is CASSLQGQDEAFF. The CDR3 bases are TGTGCCAGCAGTTTACAGGGACAGGATGAAGCTTTCTTT.

The rearrangement uses TRBV7-2 and TRBJ1-2; 7 nucleotides match TRBD1. The V and J ends lost 3 bases and 4 bases, in that order; junction bases with no gene match: 2. CDR3 length equals 13 residues. Germline CDR1 SGHTA, CDR2 FQGNSA. The CDR3 spells CASSLDRLYGYTF. The CDR3 coding sequence is TGTGCCAGCAGCTTGGACAGGCTCTATGGCTACACCTTC.

This chain connects TRBV28 to TRBJ2-7; 10 bases agree with TRBD1. The length of the CDR3 is 14 residues. Germline values: CDR1 MDHEN, CDR2 SYDVKM. After removal of 6 bases from V and 3 bases from J, the junction contained 5 bases not matched to a gene. The chain's CDR3 is CASRTGGLLYEQYF. The CDR3, as DNA: TGTGCCAGCAGGACAGGGGGCCTCCTCTACGAGCAGTACTTC.

For the CDR3, the DNA is TGTGCCAGCAGCGCGACAGCTTCGAACACTGAAGCTTTCTTT. Translation: CASSATASNTEAFF. This chain uses TRBV9 with TRBJ1-1, with D perhaps TRBD1 (5 bases). CDR3 size: 14 residues. Germline assignment: CDR1 SGDLS and CDR2 YYNGEE. V was shortened by 3 bases and J by 1 base, with 10 bases between the two germline ends.

CDR3: CASSILEYSSYNEQFF. CDR3 nucleotide sequence: TGTGCCAGTAGTATTCTCGAATATAGCTCCTACAATGAGCAGTTCTTC. V is TRBV19 and J is TRBJ2-1, with D uncertain. The CDR3 runs to 16 residues. Germline CDR1 reads LNHDA; CDR2 reads SQIVND (reference sequence). The V end was cut by 3 bases, the J end by 0 bases, with 12 bases between.